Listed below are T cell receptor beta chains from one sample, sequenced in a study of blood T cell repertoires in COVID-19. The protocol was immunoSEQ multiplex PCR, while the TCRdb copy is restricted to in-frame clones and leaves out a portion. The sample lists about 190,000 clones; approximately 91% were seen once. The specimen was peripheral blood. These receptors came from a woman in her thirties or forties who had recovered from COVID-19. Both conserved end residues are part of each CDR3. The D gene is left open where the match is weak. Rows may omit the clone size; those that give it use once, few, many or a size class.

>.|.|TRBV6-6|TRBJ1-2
TGTGCCAGCACCCAAAACTACGACAGCTATGGCTACACCTTC
CASTQNYDSYGYTF
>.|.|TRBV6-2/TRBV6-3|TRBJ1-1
TGTGCCAGCAGTCGGACACTTGGGCTGAACACTGAAGCTTTCTTT
CASSRTLGLNTEAFF
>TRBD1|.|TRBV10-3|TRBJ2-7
TGTGCCTCTGGACAGGACTCCTACGAGCAGTACTTC
CASGQDSYEQYF
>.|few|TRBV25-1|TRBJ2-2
TGTGCCAGCAGTGATCAGGGGCTAGAAGTCACCGGGGAGCTGTTTTTT
CASSDQGLEVTGELFF
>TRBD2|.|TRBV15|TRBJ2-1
TGTGCCACCAGCAAGGCTAGCGGGGCCTACAATGAGCAGTTCTTC
CATSKASGAYNEQFF
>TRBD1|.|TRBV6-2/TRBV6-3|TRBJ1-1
TGTGCCAGCAGTTACTCGGACAGGGGGCGGACTGAAGCTTTCTTT
CASSYSDRGRTEAFF
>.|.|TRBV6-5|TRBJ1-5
TGTGCCAGCAGTTACAGGGGATTCGGTCAGCCCCAGCATTTT
CASSYRGFGQPQHF
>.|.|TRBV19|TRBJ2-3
TGTGCCAGTAGTCAAGGCGGGACCGCTGCGGCAGATACGCAGTATTTT
CASSQGGTAAADTQYF
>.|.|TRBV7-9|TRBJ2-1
TGTGCCAGCAGCTTAGTGCTGGGCGAGCAGTTCTTC
CASSLVLGEQFF
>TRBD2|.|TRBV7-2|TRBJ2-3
TGTGCCAGCAGCTTATCCGCGGGGGGAGCTGCGACAGATACGCAGTATTTT
CASSLSAGGAATDTQYF
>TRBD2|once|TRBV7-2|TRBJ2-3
TGTGCCAGCAGCCCGAGACTAGCGGGCGAAACAGATACGCAGTATTTT
CASSPRLAGETDTQYF
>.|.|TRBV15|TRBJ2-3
TGTGCCACCAGCAGAGATGAGGGCCCTTCTGGCACAGATACGCAGTATTTT
CATSRDEGPSGTDTQYF
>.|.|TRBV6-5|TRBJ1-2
TGTGCCAGCAGTTATTCGAGCGGGCCTCATGGGGGCTACACCTTC
CASSYSSGPHGGYTF
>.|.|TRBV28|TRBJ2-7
TGTGCCAGCAGTTTATCGCCAGGCTACGAGCAGTACTTC
CASSLSPGYEQYF
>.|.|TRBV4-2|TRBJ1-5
TGTGCCAGCAGCCCCCGGGAAAACAGGGAAATAGAGCCCCAGCATTTT
CASSPRENREIEPQHF
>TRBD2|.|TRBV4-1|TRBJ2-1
TGCGCCAGCAGCCAAGGGGTAGCGGGAGGATCCTACAATGAGCAGTTCTTC
CASSQGVAGGSYNEQFF
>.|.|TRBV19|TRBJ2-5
TGTGCCAGTAGTATAGGATTGGGGGCCGGTGAGACCCAGTACTTC
CASSIGLGAGETQYF
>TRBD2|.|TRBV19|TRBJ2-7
TGTGCCAGTAGTTCCCTTAGAGCGGGAACTTACGAGCAGTACTTC
CASSSLRAGTYEQYF
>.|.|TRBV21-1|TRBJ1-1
TGTGCCAGCAGCAAAGGGGGTCAGGGGGCCCCTGAAGCTTTCTTT
CASSKGGQGAPEAFF
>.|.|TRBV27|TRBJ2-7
TGTGCCAGCAGGACAGGAGTCCCCCTGAACTACGAGCAGTACTTC
CASRTGVPLNYEQYF
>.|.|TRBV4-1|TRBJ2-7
TGCGCCAGCAGCCAAGATGGCCCTTACGAGCAGTACTTC
CASSQDGPYEQYF
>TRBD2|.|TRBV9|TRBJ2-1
TGTGCCAGCAGCGTAGTTGGCAGCGGGAGGTTGAATGAGCAGTTCTTC
CASSVVGSGRLNEQFF
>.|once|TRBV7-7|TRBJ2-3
TGTGCCAGCAGCTTAGATAGCGGAAGCACAGATACGCAGTATTTT
CASSLDSGSTDTQYF
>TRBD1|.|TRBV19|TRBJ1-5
TGTGCCAGTAGAACGACCGGGACAGGGTACCAGCCCCAGCATTTT
CASRTTGTGYQPQHF
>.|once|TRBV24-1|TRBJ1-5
TGTGCCACCAGTGCTTATAGCAATCAGCCCCAGCATTTT
CATSAYSNQPQHF
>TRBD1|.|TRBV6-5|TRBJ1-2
TGTGCCAGCAGTTCTACAGGGGGCTCCTATGGCTACACCTTC
CASSSTGGSYGYTF
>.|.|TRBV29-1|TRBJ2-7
TGCAGCGTTGAACTGGGTCAGGGGAGTGTCGAGCAGTACTTC
CSVELGQGSVEQYF
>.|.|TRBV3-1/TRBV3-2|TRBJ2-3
TGTGCCAGCAGCCTCTTTGGCGGGAACTCAGATACGCAGTATTTT
CASSLFGGNSDTQYF
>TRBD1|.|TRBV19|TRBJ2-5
TGTGCCAGTAGTAACCCGGGACAGGGGAAAACGGGGACCCAGTACTTC
CASSNPGQGKTGTQYF
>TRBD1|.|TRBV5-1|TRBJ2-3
TGCGCCAGCAGCTTGGTAGGACAGGGTCCAGATACGCAGTATTTT
CASSLVGQGPDTQYF
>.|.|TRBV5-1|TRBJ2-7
TGCGCCAGCAGCTCCCTTTCGGGTGGAACGGGCGAGCAGTACTTC
CASSSLSGGTGEQYF
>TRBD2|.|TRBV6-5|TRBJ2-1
TGTGCCAGCAGTTATCGGACTAGCGGGGCCTACAATGAGCAGTTCTTC
CASSYRTSGAYNEQFF
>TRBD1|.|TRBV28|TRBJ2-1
TGTGCCAGCACCTTAGGAGGAGCCGGGACAGGGGCCTACAATGAGCAGTTCTTC
CASTLGGAGTGAYNEQFF
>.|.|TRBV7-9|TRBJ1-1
TGTGCCAGCAGCTTAGTAATAGGACAGATGAACACTGAAGCTTTCTTT
CASSLVIGQMNTEAFF
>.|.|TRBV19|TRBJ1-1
TGTGCCACCGCGTCCGTTATGAACACTGAAGCTTTCTTT
CATASVMNTEAFF
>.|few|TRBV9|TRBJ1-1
TGTGCCAGCAGCGTACAGGGAAACACTGAAGCTTTCTTT
CASSVQGNTEAFF
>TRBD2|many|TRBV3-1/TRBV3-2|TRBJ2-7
TGTGCCAGCTCCGGGGGGGACTACGAGCAGTACTTC
CASSGGDYEQYF
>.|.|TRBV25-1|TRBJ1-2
TGTGCCAGCAGTCCCCAGGGACTCGGTGGCTACACCTTC
CASSPQGLGGYTF
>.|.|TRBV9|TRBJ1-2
TGTGCCAGCAGCGCCCAGGGGCCTGGCTACACCTTC
CASSAQGPGYTF
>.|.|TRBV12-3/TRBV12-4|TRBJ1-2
TGTGCCAGCAGCAGGGCTTTGGGGTATGGCTACACCTTC
CASSRALGYGYTF
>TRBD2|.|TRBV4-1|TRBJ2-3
TGCGCCAGCAGCCAAGATCGAACGGGAGGGTCAGATACGCAGTATTTT
CASSQDRTGGSDTQYF
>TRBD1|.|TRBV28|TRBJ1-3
TGTGCCAGCAGTCAGACAGGGACGGGTGGAAACACCATATATTTT
CASSQTGTGGNTIYF
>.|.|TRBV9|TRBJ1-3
TGTGCCAGCAGCGTAGCTTCTAGGAGGGGATCCGGAAACACCATATATTTT
CASSVASRRGSGNTIYF
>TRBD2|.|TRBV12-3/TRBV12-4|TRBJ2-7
TGTGCCAGCAGAGTAGCGGGAGTTTACGAGCAGTACTTC
CASRVAGVYEQYF
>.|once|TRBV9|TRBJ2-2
TGTGCCAGCAGCAGGACAGCGACGAACACCGGGGAGCTGTTTTTT
CASSRTATNTGELFF
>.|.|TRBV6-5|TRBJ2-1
TGTGCCACCAGTAGGAGTTTCTACAATGAGCAGTTCTTC
CATSRSFYNEQFF
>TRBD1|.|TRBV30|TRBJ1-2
TGTGCCTGGAGTATCCCGGACAGGTTCTATGGCTACACCTTC
CAWSIPDRFYGYTF
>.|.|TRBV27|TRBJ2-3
TGTGCCAGCAGTTTACCCTCCAGCACAGATACGCAGTATTTT
CASSLPSSTDTQYF
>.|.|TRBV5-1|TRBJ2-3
TGCGCCAGCAGCTTCCAAAAATACTACGGGAGTCTAGATACGCAGTATTTT
CASSFQKYYGSLDTQYF
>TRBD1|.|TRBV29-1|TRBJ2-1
TGCAGCGTGGGGGACAGGCTCAATGAGCAGTTCTTC
CSVGDRLNEQFF
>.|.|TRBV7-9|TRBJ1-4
TGTGCCAGCAGCTCCGACGGCGCGGGACGGGAAAAACTGTTTTTT
CASSSDGAGREKLFF
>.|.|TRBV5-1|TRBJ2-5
TGCGCCAGCAGCTTGAAGGACAGCCAAGAGACCCAGTACTTC
CASSLKDSQETQYF
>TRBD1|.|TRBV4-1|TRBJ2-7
TGCGCCAGCAGCCCATCCGGGACAGGGGGCGGCGAGCAGTACTTC
CASSPSGTGGGEQYF
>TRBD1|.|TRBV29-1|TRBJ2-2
TGCAGCGTTGACCCCGGGACAGGGGGCACCGGGGAGCTGTTTTTT
CSVDPGTGGTGELFF
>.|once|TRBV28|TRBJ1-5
TGTGCCAGCAGTTGGAGGGTAAGCCAGCCCCAGCATTTT
CASSWRVSQPQHF